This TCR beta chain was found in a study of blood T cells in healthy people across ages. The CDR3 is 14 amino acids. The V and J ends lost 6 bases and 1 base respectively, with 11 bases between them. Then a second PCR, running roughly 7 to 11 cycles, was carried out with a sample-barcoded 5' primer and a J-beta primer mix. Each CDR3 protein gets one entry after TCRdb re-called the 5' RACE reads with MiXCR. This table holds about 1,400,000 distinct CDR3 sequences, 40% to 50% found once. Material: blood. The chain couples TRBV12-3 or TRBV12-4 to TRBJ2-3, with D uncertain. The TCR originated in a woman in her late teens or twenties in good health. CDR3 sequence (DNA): TGTGCCAGCAGCATTAGGTCTGGCACAGATACGCAGTATTTT. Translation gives CASSIRSGTDTQYF.